This TCR beta chain was profiled in a study of OX40 agonist ivuxolimab in advanced cancers. Sequenced by immunoSEQ multiplex PCR; TCRdb stores in-frame clones only, minus some. The table shows over 150,000 clones, with around 94% occurring only once. V lost 5 bases, J lost 4 bases, and 7 bases stayed unmatched. CDR3 length equals 14 residues. Germline V gives CDR1 LNHDA, CDR2 SQIVND (reference sequence). V gene TRBV19 combines with J gene TRBJ2-7, with 8 bases lining up with TRBD1. The specimen was CD4+ or CD8+ T cells sorted from blood, collected in a trial of the OX40 agonist ivuxolimab. The clonotype originates from an adult with an advanced solid tumor such as melanoma, head and neck, liver or kidney cancer. CDR3 DNA: TGTGCCAGTAGTGCCCGACAGGGGTCATACGAGCAGTACTTC. Translated, it gives CASSARQGSYEQYF.